This entry lists 23 T cell receptor beta chains sequenced from one sample in a study of Ad26.COV2.S vaccination and SARS-CoV-2 variants. Data came from immunoSEQ multiplex PCR; TCRdb stores just in-frame clones and leaves some out. The sample contains roughly 400,000 clones, roughly 90% of which appear only once. Treatment defined: 15 to 20 received Ad26.COV2.S at low or high dose, single or two shots; about 5 received placebo; per-sample allocation not given. Samples were taken on day 63 after the first vaccine or placebo injection. The input for sequencing was peripheral blood, taken in a trial of Ad26.COV2.S vaccine versus placebo. These TCRs come from a person between 18 and 60 years old who received the Ad26.COV2.S COVID-19 vaccine or a placebo.

The genes are TRBV5-1 and TRBJ1-2, with TRBD1 matching over 9 bases. CDR1 SGHRS and CDR2 YFSETQ come from the germline V gene. CDR3 length: 14 residues. The ends lost 4 bases at V and 4 bases at J; junction bases unmatched: 5. The CDR3 DNA reads as TGCGCCAGCAGCCGGACAGGGGCTGCCTATGGCTACACCTTC. It yields the protein CASSRTGAAYGYTF.

The rearrangement joins TRBV15 to TRBJ2-5, with TRBD2 identical over 8 bases. The CDR3 sequence is 16 residues long. Germline V gene sequence: CDR1 LNHNV, CDR2 YYDKDF (reference sequence). Unmatched junction bases numbered 14, after V lost 6 bases and J lost 5 bases. The CDR3: CATSESVREDWETQYF. Written as DNA, the CDR3 is TGTGCCACCAGTGAGTCAGTGCGGGAGGATTGGGAGACCCAGTACTTC.

The gene calls are TRBV19 and TRBJ2-3, with 7 positions matching TRBD2. The V gene end was trimmed by 5 bases and the J gene end by 4 bases; junction bases not matched to a gene: 0. The CDR3 covers 12 residues. Germline V gives CDR1 LNHDA, CDR2 SQIVND (reference sequence). The CDR3 here is CASSRGADTQYF. The CDR3 DNA is TGTGCCAGTAGTCGGGGGGCAGATACGCAGTATTTT.

This chain joins TRBV21-1 and TRBJ2-2; TRBD1, the table's D call, lacks a check against the DNA. TRBV21-1 counts as a pseudogene. The length of the CDR3 is 17 residues. CDR3 DNA sequence: TGTGCCAGCAGAAAATGGACCGGGACAGGGTATACCGGGGAGCTGTTTTTT. This sequence encodes CASRKWTGTGYTGELFF.

For this clone: Other DNA sequences of this sample code for an identical CDR3. The V gene is TRBV5-1, the J gene TRBJ2-5, with D unresolved. CDR1 and CDR2 from the germline V gene are SGHRS and YFSETQ. The CDR3 has 13 amino acids. Trimming cost V 1 base and J 5 bases, with 9 bases left between them. CDR3 bases: TGCGCCAGCAGCTTGAGGCCGAGGGAGACCCAGTACTTC. This sequence encodes CASSLRPRETQYF. Drawing the rest from reference TRBV5-1 and TRBJ2-5, the complete variable domain is KAGVTQTPRYLIKTRGQQVTLSCSPISGHRSVSWYQQTPGQGLQFLFEYFSETQRNKGNFPGRFSGRQFSNSRSEMNVSTLELGDSALYLCASSLRPRETQYFGPGTRLLVL.

The gene calls are TRBV28 and TRBJ2-3, with D uncertain. Germline V lookup: CDR1 MDHEN, CDR2 SYDVKM. The CDR3 runs 15 residues. Trimming stripped 3 bases from V and 2 bases from J, with 12 bases between. The CDR3 here is CASSFRDPNTDTQYF. The DNA of the CDR3 is TGTGCCAGCAGTTTCAGAGACCCCAACACAGATACGCAGTATTTT.

The chain combines TRBV19 with TRBJ2-1, with a tentative D call TRBD2 (6 bases). The V gene's germline CDR1 is LNHDA and CDR2 SQIVND (reference sequence). The length of the CDR3 is 14 residues. Trimming stripped 2 bases from V and 8 bases from J, with 13 bases between. CDR3 nucleotides: TGTGCCAGTAGTATAAGCGGCGGGAAGTATGAGCAGTTCTTC. Translation gives CASSISGGKYEQFF.

The chain is built from TRBV19 and TRBJ1-1; unclear D gene. V lost 3 bases and J lost 1, with 9 bases in between. This CDR3 is built from 14 residues. The germline gives CDR1 LNHDA, CDR2 SQIVND (reference sequence). CDR3 region: CASSMLAGNTEAFF. The CDR3 nucleotides read TGTGCCAGTAGTATGCTGGCAGGGAACACTGAAGCTTTCTTT.

The count of this clone is one. This chain joins TRBV12-2 and TRBJ1-1. TRBV12-2 is an annotated pseudogene. The CDR3 contains 17 residues. The CDR3 protein is CASRLFRSGPLNTEAFF. In nucleotides, the CDR3 is TGTGCAAGTCGCTTATTTCGCTCGGGGCCACTGAACACTGAAGCTTTCTTT.

The chain is built from TRBV7-9 and TRBJ1-2; tentatively, D is TRBD1 (5 bases). The CDR3 length is 18 residues. V was pared by 5 bases and J by 2 bases, with 24 bases between. Germline-derived CDR1 and CDR2 are SEHNR and FQNEAQ (reference sequence). The CDR3 loop reads CASSPIPGPQGLNYGYTF. The CDR3 nucleotides are TGTGCCAGCAGCCCTATCCCGGGACCCCAAGGACTCAACTATGGCTACACCTTC.

The J gene is TRBJ1-3, the V gene TRBV7-2; D not resolved. There are 15 residues in the CDR3. V dropped 5 bases and J dropped 1 base, with 12 bases sitting between them. The germline gives CDR1 SGHTA, CDR2 FQGNSA. Written as DNA, the CDR3 is TGTGCCAGCAGCAAAGTCATTGGATCTGGAAACACCATATATTTT. Translation: CASSKVIGSGNTIYF.

V gene TRBV19 combines with J gene TRBJ1-1; D gene uncertain. CDR3 length: 13 residues. V was clipped by 3 bases and J by 1 base, with 6 bases between them. Germline lookup yields CDR1 LNHDA and CDR2 SQIVND (reference sequence). This chain's CDR3 is CASSMGENTEAFF. In DNA, the CDR3 is TGTGCCAGTAGTATGGGAGAGAACACTGAAGCTTTCTTT.

The chain recombines TRBV5-4 with TRBJ1-6; unclear D gene. V lost 4 bases and J lost 0, with 14 bases in between. This CDR3 spans 17 amino acids. Germline V gene data show CDR1 as SGHNT and CDR2 as YYREEE (reference sequence). The DNA for the CDR3 is TGTGCCAGCAGCCCTTCGGCTGAACCCTCCTATAATTCACCCCTCCACTTT. Amino acid sequence: CASSPSAEPSYNSPLHF.

The V and J genes are TRBV5-6 and TRBJ2-2, with 8 bases lining up with TRBD2. The germline V gene encodes CDR1 SGHDT and CDR2 YYEEEE. The CDR3 consists of 14 residues. The V segment lost 0 bases and the J segment 5 bases; nucleotides outside the gene matches: 0. The CDR3 spells CASSLERGTGELFF. As DNA, the CDR3 is TGTGCCAGCAGCTTGGAGCGGGGGACCGGGGAGCTGTTTTTT.

V gene TRBV18 combines with J gene TRBJ1-1, with 9 bases fitting TRBD1. The germline V gene has CDR1 KGHSH and CDR2 LQKENI. V shed 2 bases, J shed 1 base, and the junction held 5 bases outside the gene matches. The CDR3 runs 16 residues. The CDR3 DNA sequence: TGTGCCAGCTCACCAGGACAGGGGCTGGAGAACACTGAAGCTTTCTTT. It translates to CASSPGQGLENTEAFF.

This clone was seen just once. The rearrangement uses TRBV5-1 and TRBJ2-3; D is perhaps TRBD1 or TRBD2 (7 bases each). V shed 4 bases and J shed 9 bases, with 21 bases lying between them. The length of the CDR3 is 15 residues. The germline V gene has CDR1 SGHRS and CDR2 YFSETQ. DNA of the CDR3: TGCGCCAGCAGCCCTGCGGGGGTCTCAGGGGGAACGCAGTATTTT. This sequence encodes CASSPAGVSGGTQYF.

The chain links TRBV7-2 to TRBJ2-3; tentatively, D is TRBD2 (6 bases). The V gene lost 0 bases and the J gene lost 2 bases, with 9 bases spanning the gap. The CDR3 runs to 15 residues. Germline loops: CDR1 SGHTA, CDR2 FQGNSA. The CDR3 coding sequence is TGTGCCAGCAGCTTAGCCGCGGGACCCACAGATACGCAGTATTTT. Protein product: CASSLAAGPTDTQYF.

The J gene is TRBJ2-2, the V gene TRBV11-3, with D possibly matching TRBD2 (6 bases). Trimming took 2 bases from V and 8 from J, leaving 15 bases between them. This CDR3 has 15 amino acids. Germline V gene data show CDR1 as SGHNT and CDR2 as YENEEA. The CDR3 spells CASSLHGGASGELFF. The CDR3 nucleotides read TGTGCCAGCAGCTTACACGGGGGAGCATCGGGGGAGCTGTTTTTT.

The chain carries TRBV4-2 and TRBJ2-7; D possibly corresponds to TRBD2 (6 bases). Germline V gene sequence: CDR1 LGHNA, CDR2 YNFKEQ. V was trimmed by 4 bases and J by 2 bases, leaving 9 bases between them. CDR3 size: 13 residues. This CDR3 is CASSPREAYEQYF. The CDR3 coding sequence is TGTGCCAGCAGCCCCAGGGAGGCCTACGAGCAGTACTTC.

The chain employs TRBV18 and TRBJ2-7; 8 positions agree with TRBD1. V shed 4 bases, J shed 3 bases, and the junction held 5 bases outside the gene matches. The CDR3 is made up of 14 amino acids. Per the germline V gene, CDR1 is KGHSH and CDR2 is LQKENI. The CDR3 loop reads CASSLSDRVYEQYF. Here the CDR3 DNA reads TGTGCCAGCTCACTATCGGACAGGGTCTACGAGCAGTACTTC.

The V and J genes are TRBV30 and TRBJ1-5; a weak D match, TRBD1 (6 bases). V shed 1 base and J shed 3 bases, with 13 bases lying between them. Germline assignment: CDR1 GTSNPN and CDR2 SVGIG (reference sequence). CDR3 length equals 15 residues. The CDR3 nucleotides read TGTGCCTGGAGTGACAGTGGGACACCCAATCAGCCCCAGCATTTT. The encoded protein is CAWSDSGTPNQPQHF.

This clone came up a few times. The chain joins TRBV28 to TRBJ1-6; D is possibly TRBD1 (6 bases). The CDR3 is made up of 15 amino acids. V was shortened by 1 base and J by 7 bases, with 11 bases between the two germline ends. The germline V gene encodes CDR1 MDHEN and CDR2 SYDVKM. The CDR3 DNA follows: TGTGCCAGCAGTTTATCAGCAGGGGACAATTCACCCCTCCACTTT. Protein: CASSLSAGDNSPLHF.

The chain carries TRBV29-1 and TRBJ1-2; D unclear. The CDR3 is 12 residues long. Trimming stripped 3 bases from V and 5 bases from J, with 10 bases between. Germline V gene data show CDR1 as SQVTM and CDR2 as ANQGSEA. CDR3 nucleotides: TGCAGCGTTGATTTTCAGCGTTATGGCTACACCTTC. It translates to CSVDFQRYGYTF.